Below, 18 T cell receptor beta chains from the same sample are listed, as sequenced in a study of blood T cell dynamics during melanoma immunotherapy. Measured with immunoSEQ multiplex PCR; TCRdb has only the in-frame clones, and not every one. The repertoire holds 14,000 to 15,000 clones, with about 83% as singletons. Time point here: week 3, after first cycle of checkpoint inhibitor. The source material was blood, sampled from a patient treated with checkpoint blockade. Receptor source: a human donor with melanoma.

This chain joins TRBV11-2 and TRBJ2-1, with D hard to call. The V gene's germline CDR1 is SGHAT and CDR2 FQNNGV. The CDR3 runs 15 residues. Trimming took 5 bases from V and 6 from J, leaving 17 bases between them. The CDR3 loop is CASSPALVRRNEQFF. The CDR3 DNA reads TGTGCCAGCAGCCCCGCGCTAGTCAGGCGCAATGAGCAGTTCTTC.

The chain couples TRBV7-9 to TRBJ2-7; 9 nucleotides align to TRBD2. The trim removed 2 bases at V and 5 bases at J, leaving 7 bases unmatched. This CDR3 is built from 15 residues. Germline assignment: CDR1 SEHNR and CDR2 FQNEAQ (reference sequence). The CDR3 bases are TGTGCCAGCAGCTTACTGGGACTAGCTCGTGACGAGCAGTACTTC. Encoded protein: CASSLLGLARDEQYF.

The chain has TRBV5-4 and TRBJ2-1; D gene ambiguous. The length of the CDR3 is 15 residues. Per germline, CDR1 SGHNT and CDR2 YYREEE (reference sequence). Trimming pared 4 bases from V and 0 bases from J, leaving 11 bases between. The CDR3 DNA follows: TGTGCCAGCAGCGGCACAGCCAGCTCCTACAATGAGCAGTTCTTC. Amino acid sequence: CASSGTASSYNEQFF.

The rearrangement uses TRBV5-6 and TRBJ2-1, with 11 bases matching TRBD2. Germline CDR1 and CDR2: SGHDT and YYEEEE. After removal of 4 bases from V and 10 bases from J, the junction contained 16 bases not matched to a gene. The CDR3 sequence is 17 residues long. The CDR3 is CASSPGISGRDTLEQFF. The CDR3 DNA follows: TGTGCCAGCAGCCCGGGGATTAGCGGGAGGGATACCTTAGAGCAGTTCTTC. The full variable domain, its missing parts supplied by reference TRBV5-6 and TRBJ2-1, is DAGVTQSPTHLIKTRGQQVTLRCSPKSGHDTVSWYQQALGQGPQFIFQYYEEEERQRGNFPDRFSGHQFPNYSSELNVNALLLGDSALYLCASSPGISGRDTLEQFFGPGTRLTVL.

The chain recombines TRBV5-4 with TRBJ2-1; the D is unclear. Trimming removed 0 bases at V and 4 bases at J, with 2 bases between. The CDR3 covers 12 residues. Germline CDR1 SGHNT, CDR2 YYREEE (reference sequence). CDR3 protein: CASSLEYNEQFF. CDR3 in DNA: TGTGCCAGCAGCTTGGAGTACAATGAGCAGTTCTTC.

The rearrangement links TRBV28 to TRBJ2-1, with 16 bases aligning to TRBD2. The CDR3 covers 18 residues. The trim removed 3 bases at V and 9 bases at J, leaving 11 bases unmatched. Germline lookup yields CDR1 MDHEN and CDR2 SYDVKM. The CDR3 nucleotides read TGTGCCAGCAGTTTGGGGGACGGGACTAGCGGGAGGGCCGGTGAGCAGTTCTTC. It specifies CASSLGDGTSGRAGEQFF. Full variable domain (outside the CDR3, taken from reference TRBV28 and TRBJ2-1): DVKVTQSSRYLVKRTGEKVFLECVQDMDHENMFWYRQDPGLGLRLIYFSYDVKMKEKGDIPEGYSVSREKKERFSLILESASTNQTSMYLCASSLGDGTSGRAGEQFFGPGTRLTVL.

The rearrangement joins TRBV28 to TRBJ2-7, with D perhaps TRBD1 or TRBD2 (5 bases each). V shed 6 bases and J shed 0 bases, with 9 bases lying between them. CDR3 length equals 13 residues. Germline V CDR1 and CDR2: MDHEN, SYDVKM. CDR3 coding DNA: TGTGCCAGCAGGAGGGGTTCCTCCTACGAGCAGTACTTC. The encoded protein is CASRRGSSYEQYF.

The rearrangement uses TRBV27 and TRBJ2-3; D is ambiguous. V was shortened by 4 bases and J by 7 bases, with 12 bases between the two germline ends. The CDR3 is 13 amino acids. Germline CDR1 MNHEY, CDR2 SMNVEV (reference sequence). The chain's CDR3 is CASSSQAENTQYF. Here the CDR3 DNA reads TGTGCCAGCAGTTCCCAGGCGGAAAATACGCAGTATTTT.

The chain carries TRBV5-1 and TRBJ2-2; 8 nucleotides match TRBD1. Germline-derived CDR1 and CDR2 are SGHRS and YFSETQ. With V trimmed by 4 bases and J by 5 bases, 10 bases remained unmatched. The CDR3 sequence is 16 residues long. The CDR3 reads CASSPLTDRVTGELFF. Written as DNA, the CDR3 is TGCGCCAGCAGCCCCCTCACGGACAGGGTAACCGGGGAGCTGTTTTTT.

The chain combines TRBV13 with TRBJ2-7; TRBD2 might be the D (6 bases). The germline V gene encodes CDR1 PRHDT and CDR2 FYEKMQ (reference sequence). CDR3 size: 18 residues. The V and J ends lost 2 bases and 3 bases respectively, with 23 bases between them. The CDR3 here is CASSLTLEQGTGDYEQYF. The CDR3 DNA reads TGTGCCAGCAGCTTAACCTTGGAGCAGGGCACGGGAGACTACGAGCAGTACTTC.

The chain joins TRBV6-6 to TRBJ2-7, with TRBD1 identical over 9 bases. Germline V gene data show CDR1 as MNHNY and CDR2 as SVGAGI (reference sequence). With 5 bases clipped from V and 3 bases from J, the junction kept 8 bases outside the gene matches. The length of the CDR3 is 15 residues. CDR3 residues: CASSIPGQGDYEQYF. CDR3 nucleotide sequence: TGTGCCAGCAGTATTCCGGGACAGGGCGACTACGAGCAGTACTTC.

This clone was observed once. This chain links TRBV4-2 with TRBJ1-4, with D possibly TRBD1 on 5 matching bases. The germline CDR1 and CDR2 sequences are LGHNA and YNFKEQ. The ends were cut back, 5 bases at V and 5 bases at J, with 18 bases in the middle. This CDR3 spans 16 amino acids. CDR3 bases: TGTGCCAGCAGCTTTGCAACGGGACCTGGAAATGAAAAACTGTTTTTT. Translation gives CASSFATGPGNEKLFF.

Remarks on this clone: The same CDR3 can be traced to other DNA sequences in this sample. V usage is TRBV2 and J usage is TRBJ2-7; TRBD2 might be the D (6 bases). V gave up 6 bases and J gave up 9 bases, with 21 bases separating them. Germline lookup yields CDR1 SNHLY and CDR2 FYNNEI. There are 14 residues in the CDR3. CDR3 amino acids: CASRASGLTPRQYF. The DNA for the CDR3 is TGTGCCAGCAGAGCGTCGGGACTGACCCCCCGGCAGTACTTC.

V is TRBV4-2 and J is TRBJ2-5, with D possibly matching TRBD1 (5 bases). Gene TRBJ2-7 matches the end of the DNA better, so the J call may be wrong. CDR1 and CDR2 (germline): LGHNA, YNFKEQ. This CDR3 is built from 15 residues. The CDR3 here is CASSHLGLGVYEQYF. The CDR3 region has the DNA TGTGCCAGCAGCCACCTGGGGCTAGGGGTCTACGAGCAGTACTTC.

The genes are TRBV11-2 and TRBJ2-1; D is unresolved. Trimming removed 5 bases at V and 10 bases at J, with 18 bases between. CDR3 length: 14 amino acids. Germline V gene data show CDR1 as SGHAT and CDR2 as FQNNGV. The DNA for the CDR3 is TGTGCCAGCAGCCCCTCCCTCCTAGACGGCGAGCAGTTCTTC. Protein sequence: CASSPSLLDGEQFF.

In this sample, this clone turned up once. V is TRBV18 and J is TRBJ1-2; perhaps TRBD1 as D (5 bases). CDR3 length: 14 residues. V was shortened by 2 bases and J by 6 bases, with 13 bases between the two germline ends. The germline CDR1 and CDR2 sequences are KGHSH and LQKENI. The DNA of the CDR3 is TGTGCCAGCTCACCAGCAGGGTATCTCGATGGCTACACCTTC. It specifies CASSPAGYLDGYTF.

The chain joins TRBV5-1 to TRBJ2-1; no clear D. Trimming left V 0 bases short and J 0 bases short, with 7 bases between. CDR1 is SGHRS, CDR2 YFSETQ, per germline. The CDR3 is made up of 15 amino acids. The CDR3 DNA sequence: TGCGCCAGCAGCTTGGGAGGAAGCTCCTACAATGAGCAGTTCTTC. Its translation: CASSLGGSSYNEQFF.

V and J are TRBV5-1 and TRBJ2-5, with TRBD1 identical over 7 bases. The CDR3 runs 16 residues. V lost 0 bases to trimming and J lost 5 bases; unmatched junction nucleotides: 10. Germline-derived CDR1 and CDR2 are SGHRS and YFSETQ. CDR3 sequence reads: CASSLEKGAAGETQYF. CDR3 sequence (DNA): TGCGCCAGCAGCTTGGAAAAGGGGGCGGCCGGCGAGACCCAGTACTTC.